These 16 T cell receptor beta chains came from one sample sequenced in a study of regulatory T cells in long-lasting Graves disease. The time point is: newly diagnosed GD, antithyroid drugs for less than 3 months. The TCR library used RNA extracted from PBMCs. HTBI primers from iRepertoire and Arm-PCR of CDR3 regions yielded the TCR beta libraries. MiXCR was run by TCRdb on the multiplex PCR reads, yielding one entry per CDR3 protein. Of around 420,000 distinct CDR3 sequences listed, about 14% were seen once; the top ten hold 22%. The sample was peripheral blood mononuclear cells (PBMCs), taken at new diagnosis, from a patient treated with antithyroid drugs. The receptors derive from a female donor with Graves disease.

This chain uses TRBV29-1 with TRBJ1-1; 11 bases line up with TRBD1. Looked up from germline, CDR1 is SQVTM and CDR2 is ANQGSEA. The J segment lost 5 bases and the V segment lost 3 bases, leaving 5 bases of the junction unmatched. CDR3 length: 14 residues. The CDR3 here is CSVDRDRGRTEAFF. The CDR3 DNA sequence: TGCAGCGTTGACCGGGACAGGGGGAGGACTGAAGCTTTCTTT.

This chain joins TRBV5-1 and TRBJ2-3; 8 bases map to TRBD2. Germline values: CDR1 SGHRS, CDR2 YFSETQ. V trimming: 5 bases; J trimming: 1 base; junction bases outside the gene matches: 6. This CDR3 contains 15 residues. The DNA for the CDR3 is TGCGCCAGCAGGCGGACAGCGGGAGGCACAGATACGCAGTATTTT. Protein product: CASRRTAGGTDTQYF.

Comment on this clonotype: This may be a read error, as it is one base from a much larger clone. The rearrangement joins TRBV19 to TRBJ2-7, with 12 bases matching TRBD2. The CDR3 runs 14 residues. V trimming: 7 bases; J trimming: 3 bases; junction bases outside the gene matches: 4. In germline, CDR1 is LNHDA, CDR2 SQIVND (reference sequence). The CDR3 here is CASKKTSGSYEQYF. CDR3 bases: TGTGCCAGTAAGAAGACTAGCGGGAGCTACGAGCAGTACTTC. Complete variable domain (other parts from reference TRBV19 and TRBJ2-7): DGGITQSPKYLFRKEGQNVTLSCEQNLNHDAMYWYRQDPGQGLRLIYYSQIVNDFQKGDIAEGYSVSREKKESFPLTVTSAQKNPTAFYLCASKKTSGSYEQYFGPGTRLTVT.

This clonotype was observed many times. The chain is built from TRBV2 and TRBJ1-5, with a weak D call TRBD1 (6 bases). V was cut by 3 bases and J by 9 bases, with 18 bases left in between. Germline V gene sequence: CDR1 SNHLY, CDR2 FYNNEI. The CDR3 loop spans 15 amino acids. The CDR3 DNA follows: TGTGCCAGCAGTGAGGGTTTCAGGGGCGGTCGGCCCCAGCATTTT. This sequence encodes CASSEGFRGGRPQHF.

This clonotype has a count of ten or more. The V gene is TRBV2, the J gene TRBJ1-1; D is undetermined. Trimming cost V 3 bases and J 4 bases, with 18 bases left between them. The germline V gene encodes CDR1 SNHLY and CDR2 FYNNEI. The CDR3 is 16 residues long. The CDR3 protein is CASSDGGLKGGTEAFF. CDR3 in DNA: TGTGCCAGCAGTGATGGCGGCCTCAAAGGCGGCACTGAAGCTTTCTTT.

The chain is built from TRBV2 and TRBJ2-2, with 7 bases matching TRBD1. Looked up from germline, CDR1 is SNHLY and CDR2 is FYNNEI. This CDR3 comprises 16 residues. Unmatched junction bases numbered 3, after V lost 2 bases and J lost 0 bases. CDR3 coding DNA: TGTGCCAGCAGTGAATGGGGGACAGCGAACACCGGGGAGCTGTTTTTT. As protein: CASSEWGTANTGELFF.

This clonotype was counted at least ten times. The gene calls are TRBV6-5 and TRBJ1-6; D is unclear. Germline CDR1 is MNHEY and CDR2 is SVGAGI. V lost 4 bases, J lost 6 bases, and 16 bases lay in between. The CDR3 length is 16 residues. CDR3 sequence (DNA): TGTGCCAGCAGTTCCGCCTTCCCATTCGGTAATTCACCCCTCCACTTT. It yields the protein CASSSAFPFGNSPLHF.

This clonotype was seen a few times. The chain is built from TRBV7-2 and TRBJ1-1; D is ambiguous. The CDR3 is made up of 14 amino acids. With 7 bases removed from V and 1 base from J, the gap between germline ends came to 13 bases. Germline CDR1 SGHTA, CDR2 FQGNSA. The CDR3 loop is CASNLSGGNTEAFF. The CDR3 DNA follows: TGTGCCAGCAACCTATCGGGAGGGAACACTGAAGCTTTCTTT.

This clonotype was counted only a few times. The chain joins TRBV13 to TRBJ1-3, with a weak D call TRBD1 (6 bases). The CDR3 covers 17 residues. V dropped 5 bases and J dropped 2 bases, with 19 bases sitting between them. CDR1 is PRHDT, CDR2 FYEKMQ, per germline (reference sequence). In nucleotides, the CDR3 is TGTGCCAGCAGCCCCACCCGCCGCAGGGGCGCTGGAAACACCATATATTTT. Translated: CASSPTRRRGAGNTIYF.

This clonotype was detected ten times or more. V usage is TRBV30 and J usage is TRBJ2-1, with D hard to call. This CDR3 has 14 amino acids. V gave up 4 bases and J gave up 6 bases, with 16 bases separating them. Germline CDR1 GTSNPN, CDR2 SVGIG (reference sequence). CDR3 coding DNA: TGTGCCTGGACAACGCAAGGACCGGTCAATGAGCAGTTCTTC. Translated, it gives CAWTTQGPVNEQFF. The full variable domain, its missing parts supplied by reference TRBV30 and TRBJ2-1, is SQTIHQWPATLVQPVGSPLSLECTVEGTSNPNLYWYRQAAGRGLQLLFYSVGIGQISSEVPQNLSASRPQDRQFILSSKKLLLSDSGFYLCAWTTQGPVNEQFFGPGTRLTVL.

This clonotype was picked up many times. The genes are TRBV6-9 and TRBJ1-2; the D gene is possibly TRBD1 (5 bases). With 3 bases removed from V and 6 bases from J, the gap between germline ends came to 20 bases. Germline V gives CDR1 MNHGY, CDR2 SVAAGI. The length of the CDR3 is 16 residues. CDR3 bases: TGTGCCAGCAGTTACTTCAGGGTATCGGCTGCCCATGGCTACACCTTC. It is translated as CASSYFRVSAAHGYTF.

In its sample, this clonotype was seen many times. This chain uses TRBV7-8 with TRBJ2-1, with D possibly matching TRBD2 (6 bases). Germline V gives CDR1 SGHVS, CDR2 FQNEAQ. The CDR3 runs 17 residues. V dropped 2 bases and J dropped 0 bases, with 14 bases sitting between them. This CDR3 reads CASSLRGYRSSYNEQFF. In nucleotides, the CDR3 is TGTGCCAGCAGCTTACGGGGGTATCGTAGCTCCTACAATGAGCAGTTCTTC.

The CDR3 nucleotides read TGTGCCAGTAGTCTCCCGACGCGGCGCTCCTACAATGAGCAGTTCTTC. It is translated as CASSLPTRRSYNEQFF. The chain joins TRBV19 to TRBJ2-1; D not resolved. Trimming shortened V by 5 bases and J by 0 bases, and 14 bases separated the two germline ends. Germline CDR1 is LNHDA and CDR2 is SQIVND (reference sequence). This CDR3 is built from 16 residues.

This clonotype occurred a few times. This chain links TRBV24-1 with TRBJ2-5, with D perhaps matching TRBD2 (6 bases). The CDR3 extends over 15 amino acids. Trimming cost V 4 bases and J 5 bases, with 16 bases left between them. Germline CDR1 reads KGHDR; CDR2 reads SFDVKD. As DNA, the CDR3 is TGTGCCACCAGTGACCCAGGGACGGAGGGGGAGACCCAGTACTTC. Its translation: CATSDPGTEGETQYF.

In this sample, this clonotype turned up many times. The V gene is TRBV5-1, the J gene TRBJ1-1; unclear D gene. CDR3 length: 14 residues. V lost 4 bases, J lost 8 bases, and 18 bases lay in between. Germline-derived CDR1 and CDR2 are SGHRS and YFSETQ. The CDR3: CASSLRTGALEAFF. DNA of the CDR3: TGCGCCAGCAGCCTAAGGACCGGCGCGCTCGAAGCTTTCTTT.

For this clonotype: A far larger clone is just one base off, so this is likely a read error. The chain carries TRBV27 and TRBJ2-3; D call uncertain. TRBJ2-7 matches the DNA end more closely, so the J call is doubtful. The CDR3 sequence is 16 residues long. The germline gives CDR1 MNHEY, CDR2 SMNVEV (reference sequence). The CDR3 is CASSLSSYPGRNEQYF. CDR3 nucleotide sequence: TGTGCCAGCAGTTTAAGCTCTTATCCTGGGCGGAACGAGCAGTACTTC.